This TCR gamma chain was sequenced in a study of gamma-delta chains in newborns, infants, children. Overall study context: Polyclonal expansion of innate γδ T cells after birth follows microbial exposure.

Per the germline V gene, CDR1 is GITISATS and CDR2 is ISYDGTV (reference sequence). The length of the CDR3 is 26 amino acids, counting both ends. TCRdb applied CATT to the reads for clone calling. This table holds 26 gamma-chain clones. For this clone: Because the CDR3's place on the DNA is in doubt, the DNA is left out and the CDR3 is given as listed by TCRdb.

Source material: blood. No J gene was assigned, while the V gene was called as TRGV9. This TCR was recovered from a child who received the measles vaccine. This table probably holds off-target reads from a library built for another chain. Here the CDR3 reads CACDKLGDTSSWDTRQMFFGTGIKLF.